This entry describes one T cell receptor beta chain. Its antigen is unidentified. The data are from a study of blood T cells in healthy people across ages. Regarding the study as a whole: Strong correlation was found linking TCR beta diversity to naive T cell percentage. Observed TCR beta diversity per million T cells went down as age went up. This fall followed a roughly linear course with age.

With a J-beta primer mix and a sample-barcoded 5' primer, a second PCR ran about 6 to 11 cycles. Each cDNA molecule was tagged by a template-switch adaptor with 12 random nucleotides. Sequencing of every sample gave 2.5 million or more CDR3-containing paired-end reads. In TCRdb, the 5' RACE reads were re-called with MiXCR into one record per CDR3 protein. This sample yields 1.5 million or so distinct CDR3 sequences, of which approximately 40% are seen a single time; 7.9% belongs to the top ten. The ends were cut back, 4 bases at V and 11 bases at J, with 17 bases in the middle. This CDR3 is built from 13 residues.

The sample was blood. The rearrangement uses TRBV12-3 or TRBV12-4 and TRBJ2-5, with D perhaps matching TRBD2 (6 bases). This clonotype originated in a woman in her late teens or twenties in good health. The CDR3 nucleotides are TGTGCCAGCAGTTCCCTCTCCGGGACTCAGCAGTACTTC. Its translation: CASSSLSGTQQYF.